This TCR beta chain was identified in a study of blood T cell repertoires in COVID-19. Repertoires were generated with immunoSEQ multiplex PCR, while TCRdb's copy carries only in-frame clones and drops some. Counted here are 200,000 to 250,000 clones, about 91% occurring once; the ten biggest clones make up around 1.5%. With 2 bases clipped from V and 5 bases from J, the junction kept 11 bases outside the gene matches. There are 16 residues in the CDR3. The germline gives CDR1 SGHAT, CDR2 FQNNGV. The chain couples TRBV11-2 to TRBJ2-5; 7 bases match TRBD2. Material for sequencing was peripheral blood. The TCR comes from a man between 18 and 35 years old with active or convalescent COVID-19. The CDR3 DNA follows: TGTGCCAGCAGCTTATTATCCAGCGGGAACCGTGAGACCCAGTACTTC. Encoded protein: CASSLLSSGNRETQYF.